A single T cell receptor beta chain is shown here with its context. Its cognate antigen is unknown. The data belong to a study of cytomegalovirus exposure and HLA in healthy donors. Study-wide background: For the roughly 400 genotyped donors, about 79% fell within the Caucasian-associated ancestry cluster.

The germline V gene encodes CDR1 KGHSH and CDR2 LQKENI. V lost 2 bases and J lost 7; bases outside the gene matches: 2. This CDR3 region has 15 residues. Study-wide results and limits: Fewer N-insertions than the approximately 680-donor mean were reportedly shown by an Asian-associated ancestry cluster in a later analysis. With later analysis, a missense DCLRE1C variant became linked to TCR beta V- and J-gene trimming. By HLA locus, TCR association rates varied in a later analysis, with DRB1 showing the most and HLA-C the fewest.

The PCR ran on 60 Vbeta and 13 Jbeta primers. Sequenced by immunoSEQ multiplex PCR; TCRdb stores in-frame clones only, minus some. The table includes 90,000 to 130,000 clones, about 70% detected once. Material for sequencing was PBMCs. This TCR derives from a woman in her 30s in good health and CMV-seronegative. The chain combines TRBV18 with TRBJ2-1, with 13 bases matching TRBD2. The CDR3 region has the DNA TGTGCCAGCTCACCAGTACTAGCGGGAGGGAATGAGCAGTTCTTC. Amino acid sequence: CASSPVLAGGNEQFF. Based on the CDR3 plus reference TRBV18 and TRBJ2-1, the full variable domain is NAGVMQNPRHLVRRRGQEARLRCSPMKGHSHVYWYRQLPEEGLKFMVYLQKENIIDESGMPKERFSAEFPKEGPSILRIQQVVRGDSAAYFCASSPVLAGGNEQFFGPGTRLTVL.